This T cell receptor beta chain was retrieved from a study of T cell responses to AZD1222 COVID-19 vaccine. Clones were sequenced by immunoSEQ multiplex PCR, and TCRdb holds only the in-frame ones, with some missing. In the table there are about 150,000 clones, around 93% of which are singletons. Findings and limits, study-wide: Scientists sampled the repertoires only once the peak T cell response had passed. Close to half of spike-specific TCRs reportedly recognize unmutated variant regions.

From germline, CDR1 is GTSNPN and CDR2 SVGIG (reference sequence). After removal of 2 bases from V and 11 bases from J, the junction contained 11 bases not matched to a gene. The CDR3 consists of 13 residues. This clone was recorded only once. Its cognate antigen is unknown. Sequencing was performed on peripheral blood, taken on day 0 of AZD1222 vaccination. The chain is built from TRBV30 and TRBJ1-1, with TRBD1 matching over 7 bases. The origin of this receptor is an adult in good health. The CDR3 DNA is TGTGCCTGGAGTCGACAGGGCCACTACTCGGCTTTCTTT. Its protein is CAWSRQGHYSAFF.